This T cell receptor (beta chain) appears in the sequencing data of a study of blood T cell repertoires in COVID-19. Looking at the study overall: Samples came from the United States, Italy and Spain, spanning acute and convalescent COVID-19.

Germline loops: CDR1 LNHDA, CDR2 SQIVND (reference sequence). CDR3 size: 15 residues. V shed 6 bases and J shed 4 bases, with 18 bases lying between them. Per the original methods: Researchers report that nucleated cell counts were estimated from reference gene primer amplification. Libraries were prepared by immunoSEQ multiplex PCR; TCRdb keeps only in-frame clonotypes and omits some of them. The V and J calls and clone size come from that table; D and trimming were worked out from the DNA. The table lists about 300,000 clones, 80% to 90% of them singletons, with about 2% in the top ten. Which cohort a participant joined came from the clinical history participants gave.

This sequence was found in a man aged 25 to 40 who had recovered from COVID-19. This sequence joins TRBV19 and TRBJ1-2; possibly TRBD1 for D (6 bases). Source material: PBMCs or T cells enriched from blood (not recorded which). The CDR3 loop is CASRPPGTTPYGYTF. The CDR3 nucleotides read TGTGCCAGTAGACCGCCCGGGACAACACCCTATGGCTACACCTTC.